What follows are 12 T cell receptor beta chains derived from one specimen sequenced in a study of tumor-infiltrating lymphocytes in localized non-small cell lung cancer. Sequenced by immunoSEQ multiplex PCR; TCRdb stores in-frame clones only, minus some. This sample has 10,000 to 13,000 clones, with approximately 64% found just once. The specimen sequenced was lung tumor tissue. The source is a human donor with non-small cell lung cancer.

The V gene is TRBV19, the J gene TRBJ1-2; D is unclear. The CDR3 extends over 11 amino acids. The V and J ends lost 7 bases and 8 bases respectively, with 11 bases between them. The germline CDR1 and CDR2 sequences are LNHDA and SQIVND (reference sequence). CDR3 sequence reads: CASNFGGGYTF. CDR3 in DNA: TGTGCCAGTAACTTTGGCGGCGGCTACACCTTC. Supplemented by reference TRBV19 and TRBJ1-2, the full variable domain reads DGGITQSPKYLFRKEGQNVTLSCEQNLNHDAMYWYRQDPGQGLRLIYYSQIVNDFQKGDIAEGYSVSREKKESFPLTVTSAQKNPTAFYLCASNFGGGYTFGSGTRLTVV.

The genes are TRBV7-9 and TRBJ2-5; perhaps TRBD1 as D (5 bases). The CDR3 has 15 amino acids. Deletions cut 1 base from V and 5 bases from J, with 14 bases between. Germline V gene lookup returns CDR1 SEHNR and CDR2 FQNEAQ (reference sequence). DNA for the CDR3: TGTGCCAGCAGCTTAGACGGGTATAGGGGTGAGACCCAGTACTTC. This codes for CASSLDGYRGETQYF.

The gene calls are TRBV10-3 and TRBJ1-4; D gene unclear. V was clipped by 2 bases and J by 7 bases, with 14 bases between them. CDR3 length: 15 amino acids. The germline gives CDR1 ENHRY, CDR2 SYGVKD. The CDR3 bases are TGTGCCATCAGTGAGGGCGGTCGGGCGACTGAAAAACTGTTTTTT. Its protein product is CAISEGGRATEKLFF.

The rearrangement joins TRBV6-1 to TRBJ1-1; no clear D gene. The germline gives CDR1 MNHNS, CDR2 SASEGT. V was pared by 4 bases and J by 1 base, with 10 bases between. The CDR3 has 14 amino acids. The CDR3 DNA is TGTGCCAGCAGTGTTGTGGGAGAGAACACTGAAGCTTTCTTT. It codes for CASSVVGENTEAFF.

The rearrangement uses TRBV18 and TRBJ1-2; the match to TRBD1 covers 9 bases. The CDR3 extends over 19 amino acids. Germline CDR1 KGHSH, CDR2 LQKENI. The V segment lost 3 bases and the J segment 0 bases; nucleotides outside the gene matches: 14. The CDR3 sequence is CASSPGQGTTSGTNYGYTF. Here the CDR3 DNA reads TGTGCCAGCTCACCTGGACAGGGGACAACCTCCGGGACTAACTATGGCTACACCTTC.

This clone is medium-sized by share. The chain has TRBV5-4 and TRBJ2-2; no clear D. CDR3 size: 11 residues. The germline V and J ends were trimmed by 4 bases and 5 bases, with 3 bases remaining between them. Germline values: CDR1 SGHNT, CDR2 YYREEE (reference sequence). The CDR3 region is CASSVTGELFF. DNA for the CDR3: TGTGCCAGCAGCGTTACCGGGGAGCTGTTTTTT.

This clone was detected a few times. The chain recombines TRBV2 with TRBJ1-5, with 8 bases matching TRBD1. The V gene's germline CDR1 is SNHLY and CDR2 FYNNEI. Trimming took 2 bases from V and 5 from J; bases not matched to a gene: 5. The CDR3 runs to 15 residues. The CDR3 DNA reads TGTGCCAGCAGTGAATCCGGACAGGGCCATCAGCCCCAGCATTTT. The encoded protein is CASSESGQGHQPQHF.

The gene calls are TRBV18 and TRBJ2-6, with unresolved D. V shed 6 bases and J shed 6 bases, with 15 bases lying between them. Germline lookup yields CDR1 KGHSH and CDR2 LQKENI. CDR3 size: 15 residues. In DNA form, the CDR3 reads TGTGCCAGCTCTCCAAACTACGGCCAGGCCAACGTCCTGACTTTC. Translation gives CASSPNYGQANVLTF.

Only a few counts were recorded for this clone. The chain has TRBV18 and TRBJ1-3; D is uncertain. The CDR3 has 16 amino acids. Germline V gene sequence: CDR1 KGHSH, CDR2 LQKENI. V was clipped by 2 bases and J by 0 bases, with 11 bases between them. The CDR3 here is CASSPAGSRSGNTIYF. In DNA, the CDR3 is TGTGCCAGCTCACCAGCGGGGTCCCGCTCTGGAAACACCATATATTTT.

The gene calls are TRBV7-2 and TRBJ1-1, with D perhaps TRBD1 (5 bases). Germline CDR1 is SGHTA and CDR2 is FQGNSA. The CDR3 contains 14 residues. V lost 4 bases and J lost 3, with 12 bases in between. CDR3 residues: CASSSLGGDTEAFF. Here the CDR3 DNA reads TGTGCCAGCAGCTCCCTTGGGGGGGACACTGAAGCTTTCTTT.

The rearrangement links TRBV29-1 to TRBJ1-1, with D possibly matching TRBD1 (5 bases). The CDR3 contains 12 residues. Germline loops: CDR1 SQVTM, CDR2 ANQGSEA. Trimming cost V 6 bases and J 3 bases, with 11 bases left between them. CDR3: CSVQTGHTEAFF. CDR3 sequence (DNA): TGCAGCGTCCAGACGGGACACACTGAAGCTTTCTTT.

The chain has TRBV10-3 and TRBJ2-5, with D perhaps TRBD1 or TRBD2 (6 bases each). Deletions cut 0 bases from V and 2 bases from J, with 13 bases between. The CDR3 is 16 residues long. Germline V gene data show CDR1 as ENHRY and CDR2 as SYGVKD. The CDR3, as DNA: TGTGCCATCAGTGAGTCGTTGACGGGGGCTCAAGAGACCCAGTACTTC. Translation gives CAISESLTGAQETQYF.